This T cell receptor beta chain was recorded in a study of identical twins' blood T cells. From germline, CDR1 is DFQATT and CDR2 SNEGSKA (reference sequence). This CDR3 spans 14 amino acids. TCR cDNA libraries came from RNA via a modified published protocol. TCRdb passed the 5' RACE reads through MiXCR, listing each CDR3 protein once. The table has 350,000 to 450,000 distinct CDR3 sequences, 25% to 35% seen once. As for this clonotype: The junction does not match germline at one end; this may be a read error.

This receptor was taken from a woman aged 18 to 50 in good health. Sequenced: PBMCs. The chain couples TRBV20-1 to TRBJ2-1, with TRBD1 as a possible D gene (6 bases). The CDR3 loop reads CSARVLDRYNEQLF. CDR3 DNA: TGCAGTGCTCGAGTTTTGGACAGATACAATGAGCAGCTCTTC.